This paragraph reports one T cell receptor beta chain. This entry comes from a study of blood T cell repertoires in COVID-19. Study summary: Samples representing acute and convalescent COVID-19 were sourced from the United States, Italy and Spain.

Trimming took 3 bases from V and 1 from J, leaving 10 bases between them. The CDR3 spans 14 residues. The germline V gene encodes CDR1 LGHDT and CDR2 YNNKEL (reference sequence). Authors' data handling: Nucleated cell number was recorded as an estimate derived from reference gene primer amplification. Repertoires were generated with immunoSEQ multiplex PCR, while TCRdb's copy carries only in-frame clones and drops some. V and J calls plus clone size are reproduced from that table; the DNA served to infer D and trimming. In the table there are roughly 230,000 clones, roughly 86% of which are singletons.

The TCR sequence derives from a woman aged 30 to 39 with acute COVID-19. Material for sequencing was PBMCs or T cells enriched from blood (not recorded which). The chain links TRBV3-1 (or the pseudogene TRBV3-2) to TRBJ2-7; D possibly corresponds to TRBD1 (6 bases). The CDR3 DNA sequence: TGTGCCAGCAGCCAGTTTCAGGGGTCCTACGAGCAGTACTTC. It codes for CASSQFQGSYEQYF.